This T cell receptor (beta chain) is drawn from a study of T cells in Graves' hyperthyroidism and ophthalmopathy (dated by TCRdb to about 2019). Context from the whole study: Peripheral blood samples were taken at initial diagnosis, before any treatment was given. After sampling, hyperthyroidism patients received methimazole starting at 30 mg daily, and ophthalmopathy patients received high-dose intravenous methylprednisolone. Whether ophthalmopathy could be predicted prospectively was tested in an independent validation cohort made up of under 20 hyperthyroidism patients plus 17 patients who later progressed to ophthalmopathy. According to the paper, TCR Vbeta CDR3 sequencing was carried out on 120 to 150 peripheral blood samples, which came from approximately 43 ophthalmopathy, around 74 hyperthyroidism and roughly 17 progressor patients. To identify distinguishing TCR V-J signatures, a discovery cohort of 90 to 100 patients was used, comprising fewer than 45 with Graves' ophthalmopathy and 57 with stable Graves' hyperthyroidism. The approximately 98 discovery patients were randomly divided into training and test sets at a 7:3 ratio. Thyroid tissue and blood T-cell repertoires from roughly six Graves' hyperthyroidism patients were also compared in the study.

The TCR beta CDR3 regions were amplified from the RNA transcripts. The TCR CDR3 was subjected to a first round of RT-PCR using the HTBI primer set and the Qiagen OneStep RT-PCR kit. Libraries were constructed in a second round of multiplex PCR, after which size selection and purification were carried out. Sequencing of the libraries was done on an Illumina HiSeq2000 using paired-end 100 bp reads. Concerning the study's data processing: SOAPnuke was used to process the raw data, removing reads that contained adapters or uncalled bases, had a mean Phred below 15, or lacked an exact match to the constant primer or identifier. High-quality paired reads were merged with COPE v1.2.5, and unique nucleotide sequences were defined as clonotypes. Clonotypes were aligned to IMGT TRBV, TRBD and TRBJ reference segments using MiTCR v1.1. Only V-J combinations with frequency above 0.0001, covering approximately 99% of repertoires, were analysed. The TCS score was defined as the ratio of F50 (clonal expansion) to E x V (chaos), calculated using BLOSUM62-based TCRdist between CDR3 peptides within each V-J. Welch's t-statistics and random forest reduced fewer than 600 V-J features to about 12, which were used in a naive Bayes classifier (R e1071). TCRdb's own reprocessing of the public reads used fastp at Q25 and MiXCR and kept productive beta chains. Rows are combined by CDR3 protein, so each entry shows the most common genes and DNA. TCRdb's processing, not the authors', yielded these V and J calls. In this sample the table shows about 610,000 distinct CDR3 sequences, approximately 16% of which occur a single time. Around 3.5% of the sample is taken by the ten largest.

On the study overall, not on this receptor specifically: Most expanded thyroid clonotypes (frequency above 0.001) were also detected in blood, suggesting blood repertoires may reflect thyroid immune responses. During validation, the model predicted progression to ophthalmopathy a median of about 6.5 months ahead of onset, with roughly 65% sensitivity and roughly 72% specificity. No statistical method was used to set the sample size in advance, and investigators knew the group allocation. Ophthalmopathy was separated from stable hyperthyroidism by a 13 V-J signature model, with around 90% sensitivity and roughly 81% specificity obtained in cross-validation and 80%/75% obtained in testing.

In the ophthalmopathy patients, disease was moderately to severely active, with a Clinical Activity Score of 3 or more, a NOSPECS grade of 4 or more, and a duration of less than 3 months. Exclusion was applied to patients with uncontrolled infections, other autoimmune diseases, pregnancy or lactation. Diagnoses relied on clinical symptoms, serum thyroxine and TRAb, thyroid ultrasound and orbital computed tomography. PBMCs were separated from 10 ml of fresh peripheral blood using Ficoll-Paque density gradient centrifugation. Total RNA was extracted using Trizol reagent, and RNA quality was assessed on an Agilent 2100 Bioanalyzer. This clonotype was detected many times. This clone's antigen is unknown. Base quality data are lacking; no much larger clone is found one base away. The CDR3 numbers 11 residues from cysteine through phenylalanine. Here the CDR3 DNA is all that survives: 33 bases in frame from base 1. The junction shows trimming of 3 bases on V and 5 bases on J, plus 4 bases between the germline ends.

The source material was blood. The rearrangement combines TRBV12-3 or TRBV12-4 with TRBJ2-5; no D gene is confidently identified. The origin of this receptor is a woman in her forties with Graves' ophthalmopathy. The CDR3 protein sequence reads: CASSFVETQYF. Read as DNA, the sequence is TGTGCCAGCAGTTTCGTGGAGACCCAGTACTTC.